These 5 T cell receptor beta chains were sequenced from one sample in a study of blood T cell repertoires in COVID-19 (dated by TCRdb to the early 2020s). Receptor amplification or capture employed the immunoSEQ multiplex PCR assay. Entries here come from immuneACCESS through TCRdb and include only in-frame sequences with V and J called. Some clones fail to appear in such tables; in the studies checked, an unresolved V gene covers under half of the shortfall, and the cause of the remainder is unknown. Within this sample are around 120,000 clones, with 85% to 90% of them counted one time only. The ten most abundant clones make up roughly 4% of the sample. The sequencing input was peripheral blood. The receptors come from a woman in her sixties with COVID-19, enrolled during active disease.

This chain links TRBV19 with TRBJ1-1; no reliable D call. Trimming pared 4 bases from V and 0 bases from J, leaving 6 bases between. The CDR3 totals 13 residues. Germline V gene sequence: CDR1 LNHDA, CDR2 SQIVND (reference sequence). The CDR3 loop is CASSNEMNTEAFF. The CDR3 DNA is TGTGCCAGTAGTAACGAGATGAACACTGAAGCTTTCTTT. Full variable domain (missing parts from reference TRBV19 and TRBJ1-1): DGGITQSPKYLFRKEGQNVTLSCEQNLNHDAMYWYRQDPGQGLRLIYYSQIVNDFQKGDIAEGYSVSREKKESFPLTVTSAQKNPTAFYLCASSNEMNTEAFFGQGTRLTVV.

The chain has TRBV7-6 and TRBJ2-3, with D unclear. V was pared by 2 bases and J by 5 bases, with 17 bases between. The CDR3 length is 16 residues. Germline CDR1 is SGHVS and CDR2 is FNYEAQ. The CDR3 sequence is CASSLIEIGVRDTQYF. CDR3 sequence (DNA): TGTGCCAGCAGCTTAATCGAAATCGGAGTTCGAGATACGCAGTATTTT. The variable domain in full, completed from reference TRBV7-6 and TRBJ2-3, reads GAGVSQSPRYKVTKRGQDVALRCDPISGHVSLYWYRQALGQGPEFLTYFNYEAQQDKSGLPNDRFSAERPEGSISTLTIQRTEQRDSAMYRCASSLIEIGVRDTQYFGPGTRLTVL.

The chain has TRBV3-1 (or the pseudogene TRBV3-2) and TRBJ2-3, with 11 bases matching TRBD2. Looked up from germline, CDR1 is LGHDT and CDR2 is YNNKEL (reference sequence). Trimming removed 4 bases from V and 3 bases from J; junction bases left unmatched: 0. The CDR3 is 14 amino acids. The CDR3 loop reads CASSPSGGTDTQYF. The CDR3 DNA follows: TGTGCCAGCAGCCCTAGCGGGGGGACAGATACGCAGTATTTT.

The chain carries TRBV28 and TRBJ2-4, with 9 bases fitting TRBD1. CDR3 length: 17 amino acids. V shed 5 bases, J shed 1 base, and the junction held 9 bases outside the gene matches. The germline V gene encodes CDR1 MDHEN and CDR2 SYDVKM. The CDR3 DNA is TGTGCCAGCAGTCTAGACAGGGGGGTTTTTGCCAAAAACATTCAGTACTTC. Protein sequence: CASSLDRGVFAKNIQYF.

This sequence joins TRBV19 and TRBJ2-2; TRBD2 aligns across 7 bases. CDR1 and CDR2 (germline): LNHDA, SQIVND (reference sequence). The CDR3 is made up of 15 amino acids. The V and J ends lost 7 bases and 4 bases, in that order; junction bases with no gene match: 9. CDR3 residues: CASTWGPGGTGELFF. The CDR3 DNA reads TGTGCCAGTACCTGGGGCCCGGGGGGCACCGGGGAGCTGTTTTTT.